Each of the 4 T cell receptor beta chains below was sequenced from the same sample in a study of blood T cell repertoires in COVID-19. The assay was immunoSEQ multiplex PCR, and TCRdb's table has in-frame clones only and misses some. The table has about 86,000 clones, approximately 80% seen once. Sequencing was done on a sample of peripheral blood. These TCRs come from a woman of 80 years or more with active or convalescent COVID-19.

The chain joins TRBV7-6 to TRBJ2-7; D unresolved. Trimming removed 1 base from V and 6 bases from J, with 7 bases in between. The CDR3 has 12 amino acids. Per the germline V gene, CDR1 is SGHVS and CDR2 is FNYEAQ. CDR3 nucleotides: TGTGCCAGCAGCTTAGTAGCCAGCGAGCAGTACTTC. This codes for CASSLVASEQYF.

This clone occurred a few times. The CDR3 reads CASSPGLAGVEQYF. DNA of the CDR3: TGTGCCAGCAGCCCGGGACTAGCGGGAGTCGAGCAGTACTTC. The genes are TRBV27 and TRBJ2-7; 14 bases line up with TRBD2. The V gene's germline CDR1 is MNHEY and CDR2 SMNVEV (reference sequence). CDR3 size: 14 residues. Trimming at V came to 6 bases and at J to 6 bases, leaving 4 bases not matched to a gene.

This chain joins TRBV6-5 and TRBJ2-7, with 8 bases lining up with TRBD1. CDR3 length: 14 residues. V shed 10 bases and J 1 base; nucleotides not matched to a gene: 9. Germline V CDR1 and CDR2: MNHEY, SVGAGI. In nucleotides, the CDR3 is TGTGCCACCAGCCGGGACAGGCGATCCTACGAGCAGTACTTC. This gives the protein CATSRDRRSYEQYF.

V and J are TRBV30 and TRBJ1-2; D gene uncertain. The V and J ends lost 4 bases and 2 bases respectively, with 8 bases between them. Germline CDR1 and CDR2: GTSNPN and SVGIG (reference sequence). The CDR3 has 12 amino acids. The DNA of the CDR3 is TGTGCCTGGACCGCGGGCAACTATGGCTACACCTTC. Translating it yields CAWTAGNYGYTF.